These 7 T cell receptor beta chains were sequenced from one sample in a study of PD-1 blockade in classical Hodgkin lymphoma. Here immunoSEQ multiplex PCR was the method, and the copy in TCRdb shows in-frame clones only, minus some. The table lists about 32,000 clones, about nine tenths of them singletons, with more than 0.95% in the top ten. Time point noted: newly diagnosed, previously untreated cHL patient sample. Magnetic negative selection purified CD4+ T cells from thawed PBMCs. Sequenced sample: CD4+ T cells from blood. Source of these receptors: a human donor with classical Hodgkin lymphoma.

The chain joins TRBV28 to TRBJ1-1; D is perhaps TRBD1 (5 bases). The V and J ends lost 8 bases and 1 base respectively, with 20 bases between them. The CDR3 contains 16 residues. CDR1 and CDR2 from the germline V gene are MDHEN and SYDVKM. Here the CDR3 reads CASGPPGRRENTEAFF. The CDR3 DNA reads TGTGCCAGCGGCCCGCCGGGACGGCGGGAGAACACTGAAGCTTTCTTT.

This chain links TRBV28 with TRBJ1-1; no clear D gene. This CDR3 has 14 residues. Germline V CDR1 and CDR2: MDHEN, SYDVKM. V was trimmed by 3 bases and J by 2 bases, leaving 10 bases between them. The CDR3 DNA follows: TGTGCCAGCAGTTTTAGGACGGGAAACACTGAAGCTTTCTTT. Translating it yields CASSFRTGNTEAFF.

This sequence joins TRBV6-1 and TRBJ2-7, with D perhaps TRBD2 (6 bases). The CDR3 is 15 residues long. Germline CDR1 reads MNHNS; CDR2 reads SASEGT. Deletions cut 3 bases from V and 6 bases from J, with 18 bases between. The CDR3 coding sequence is TGTGCCAGCAGTGAGTTAGGAGGGGTTAAGGGCGAGCAGTACGTC. Translation: CASSELGGVKGEQYV.

The chain joins TRBV7-6 to TRBJ2-3; unclear D gene. Germline V gene lookup returns CDR1 SGHVS and CDR2 FNYEAQ. V was shortened by 1 base and J by 4 bases, with 18 bases between the two germline ends. The length of the CDR3 is 17 residues. The CDR3 spells CASSLVSPTAPPDTQYF. The CDR3 region has the DNA TGTGCCAGCAGCTTAGTTTCGCCCACCGCCCCCCCAGATACGCAGTATTTT.

The gene calls are TRBV7-3 and TRBJ2-2; D gene uncertain. The CDR3 loop spans 16 amino acids. Germline values: CDR1 SGHTA, CDR2 FQGTGA. V was trimmed by 0 bases and J by 6 bases, leaving 14 bases between them. The CDR3 spells CASSLTVTPDAGELFF. The CDR3 DNA reads TGTGCCAGCAGCTTAACGGTCACACCAGATGCCGGGGAGCTGTTTTTT.

V gene TRBV29-1 combines with J gene TRBJ2-7; no clear D gene. The V end was cut by 2 bases, the J end by 6 bases, with 14 bases between. This CDR3 is built from 13 residues. CDR1 is SQVTM, CDR2 ANQGSEA, per germline. The CDR3 region has the DNA TGCAGCGTTGAACTGGCCAAGAGAGGCGAGCAGTACTTC. Its protein is CSVELAKRGEQYF.

This clone was seen once. The chain uses TRBV28 and TRBJ2-3, with 15 bases aligning to TRBD2. Germline V gene sequence: CDR1 MDHEN, CDR2 SYDVKM. The CDR3 totals 16 residues. Trimming at V came to 6 bases and at J to 11 bases, leaving 12 bases not matched to a gene. This CDR3 reads CASRRHGTSGRNGQYF. The CDR3, as DNA: TGTGCCAGCAGACGACACGGGACTAGCGGGAGGAATGGGCAGTATTTT.